This TCR beta chain derives from a study of untreated major depressive disorder. Some clones are missing from TCRdb's copy, which holds only in-frame ones; the method was immunoSEQ multiplex PCR. This sample has 20,000 to 25,000 clones, with 80% to 90% found just once. V shed 0 bases, J shed 6 bases, and the junction held 5 bases outside the gene matches. CDR1 is SGHRS and CDR2 is YFSETQ in the germline V gene. CDR3 length: 15 residues. Sequencing used CD4+ T cells from PBMCs. This TCR was sampled from a woman aged 30 to 39 in good health. The rearrangement links TRBV5-1 to TRBJ2-2; 7 bases match TRBD1. CDR3 protein: CASSLGRGGAGELFF. DNA of the CDR3: TGCGCCAGCAGCTTGGGGCGAGGGGGCGCCGGGGAGCTGTTTTTT.